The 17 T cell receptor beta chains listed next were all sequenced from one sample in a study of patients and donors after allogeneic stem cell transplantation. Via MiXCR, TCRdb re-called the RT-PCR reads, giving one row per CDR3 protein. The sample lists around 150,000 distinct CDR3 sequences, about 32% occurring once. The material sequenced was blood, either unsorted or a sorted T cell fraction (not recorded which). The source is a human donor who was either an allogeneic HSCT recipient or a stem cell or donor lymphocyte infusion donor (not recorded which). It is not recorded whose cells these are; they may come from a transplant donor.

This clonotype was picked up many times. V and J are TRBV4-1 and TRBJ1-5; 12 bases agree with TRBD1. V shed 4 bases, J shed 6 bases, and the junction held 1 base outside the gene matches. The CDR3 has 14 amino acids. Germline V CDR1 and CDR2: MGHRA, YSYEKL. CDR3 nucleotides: TGCGCCAGCAGCCCGGGACAGGGGGCTCAGCCCCAGCATTTT. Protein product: CASSPGQGAQPQHF.

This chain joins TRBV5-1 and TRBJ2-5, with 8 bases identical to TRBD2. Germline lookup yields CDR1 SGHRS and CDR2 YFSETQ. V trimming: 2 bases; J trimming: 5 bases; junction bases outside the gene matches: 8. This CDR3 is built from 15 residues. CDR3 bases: TGCGCCAGCAGCTTATCGCTAGCGGGCGCGGAGACCCAGTACTTC. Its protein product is CASSLSLAGAETQYF.

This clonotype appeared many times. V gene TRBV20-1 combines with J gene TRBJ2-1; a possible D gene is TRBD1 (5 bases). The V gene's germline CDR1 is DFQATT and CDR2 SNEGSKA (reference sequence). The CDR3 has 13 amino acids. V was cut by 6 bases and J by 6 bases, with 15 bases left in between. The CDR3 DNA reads TGCAGTGCCCCGACCCCAAGGGGCAATGAGCAGTTCTTC. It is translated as CSAPTPRGNEQFF.

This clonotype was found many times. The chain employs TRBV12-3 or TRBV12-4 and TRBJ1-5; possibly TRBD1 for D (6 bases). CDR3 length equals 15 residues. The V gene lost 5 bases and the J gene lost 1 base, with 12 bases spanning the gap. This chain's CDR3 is CASSVTGLSNQPQHF. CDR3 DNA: TGTGCCAGCAGTGTTACAGGGTTGAGCAATCAGCCCCAGCATTTT.

CDR3 amino acids: CASSLEASGSYEQYF. The CDR3 DNA follows: TGTGCCAGCAGCTTGGAGGCTAGCGGGTCCTACGAGCAGTACTTC. This chain connects TRBV5-5 to TRBJ2-7, with TRBD2 matching 8 bases. V was clipped by 0 bases and J by 1 base; unmatched bases: 3. Per germline, CDR1 SGHKS and CDR2 YYEKEE (reference sequence). The length of the CDR3 is 15 residues.

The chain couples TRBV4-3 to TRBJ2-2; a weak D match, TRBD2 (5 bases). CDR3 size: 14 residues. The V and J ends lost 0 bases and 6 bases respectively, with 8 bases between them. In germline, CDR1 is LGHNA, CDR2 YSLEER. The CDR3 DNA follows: TGCGCCAGCAGCCAAGATGGAGGCTCCGGGGAGCTGTTTTTT. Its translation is CASSQDGGSGELFF.

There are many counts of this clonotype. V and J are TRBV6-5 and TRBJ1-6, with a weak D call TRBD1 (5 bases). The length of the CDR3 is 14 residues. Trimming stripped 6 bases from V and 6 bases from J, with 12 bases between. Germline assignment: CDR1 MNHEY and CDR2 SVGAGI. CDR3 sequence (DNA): TGTGCCAGCAGGGGGGAAGCCCCTAATTCACCCCTCCACTTT. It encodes CASRGEAPNSPLHF.

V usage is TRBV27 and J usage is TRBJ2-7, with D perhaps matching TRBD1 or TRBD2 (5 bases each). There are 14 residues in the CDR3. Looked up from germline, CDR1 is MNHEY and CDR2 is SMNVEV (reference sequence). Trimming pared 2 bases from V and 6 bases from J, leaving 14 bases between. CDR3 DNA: TGTGCCAGCAGTTTACAAGTTTCGGGGCGCGAGCAGTACTTC. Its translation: CASSLQVSGREQYF.

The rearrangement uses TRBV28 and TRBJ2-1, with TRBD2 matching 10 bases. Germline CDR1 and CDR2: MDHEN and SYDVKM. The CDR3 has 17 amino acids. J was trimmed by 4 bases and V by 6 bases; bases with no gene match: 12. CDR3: CASSLIAGGPLYNEQFF. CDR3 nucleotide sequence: TGTGCCAGCAGCTTAATAGCGGGAGGTCCCCTATACAATGAGCAGTTCTTC.

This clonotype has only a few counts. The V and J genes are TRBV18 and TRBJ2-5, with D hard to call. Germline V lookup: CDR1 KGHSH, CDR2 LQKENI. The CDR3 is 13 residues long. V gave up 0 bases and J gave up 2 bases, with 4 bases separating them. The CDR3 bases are TGTGCCAGCTCACCACCGTTGCAAGAGACCCAGTACTTC. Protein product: CASSPPLQETQYF.

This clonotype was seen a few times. The CDR3 region is CSVEELAGPWRTQYF. CDR3 DNA sequence: TGCAGCGTTGAAGAACTAGCGGGCCCTTGGCGGACCCAGTACTTC. The chain has TRBV29-1 and TRBJ2-5; TRBD2 aligns across 9 bases. The CDR3 is made up of 15 amino acids. The germline CDR1 and CDR2 sequences are SQVTM and ANQGSEA. With 0 bases clipped from V and 7 bases from J, the junction kept 9 bases outside the gene matches.

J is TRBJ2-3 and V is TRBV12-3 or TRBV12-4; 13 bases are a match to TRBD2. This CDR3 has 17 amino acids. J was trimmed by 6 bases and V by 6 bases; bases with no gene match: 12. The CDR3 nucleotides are TGTGCCAGCAGGAAGGGAAGACTAGCGGGAGGAAGGGATACGCAGTATTTT. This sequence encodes CASRKGRLAGGRDTQYF.

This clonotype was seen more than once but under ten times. CDR3 protein: CASSLAGLAGPQETQYF. CDR3 sequence (DNA): TGCGCCAGCAGCTTGGCCGGGCTAGCGGGACCCCAAGAGACCCAGTACTTC. The chain recombines TRBV5-1 with TRBJ2-5, with 9 bases aligning to TRBD2. Germline trimming cut 0 bases from V and 1 base from J; bases unmatched to any gene: 7. Germline V lookup: CDR1 SGHRS, CDR2 YFSETQ. CDR3 size: 17 residues.

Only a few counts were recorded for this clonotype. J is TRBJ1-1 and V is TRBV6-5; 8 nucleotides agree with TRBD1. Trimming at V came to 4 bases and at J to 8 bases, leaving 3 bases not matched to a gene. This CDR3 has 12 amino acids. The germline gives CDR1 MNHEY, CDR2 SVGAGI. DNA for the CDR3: TGTGCCAGCAGTTTCGACAGGGGAGAAGCTTTCTTT. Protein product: CASSFDRGEAFF.

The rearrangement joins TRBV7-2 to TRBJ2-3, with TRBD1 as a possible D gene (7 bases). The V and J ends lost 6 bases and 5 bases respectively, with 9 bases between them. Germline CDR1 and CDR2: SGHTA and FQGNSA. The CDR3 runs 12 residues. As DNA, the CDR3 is TGTGCCAGCAGTCAGGGGGGAGATACGCAGTATTTT. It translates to CASSQGGDTQYF. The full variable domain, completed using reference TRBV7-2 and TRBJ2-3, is GAGVSQSPSNKVTEKGKDVELRCDPISGHTALYWYRQSLGQGLEFLIYFQGNSAPDKSGLPSDRFSAERTGGSVSTLTIQRTQQEDSAVYLCASSQGGDTQYFGPGTRLTVL.

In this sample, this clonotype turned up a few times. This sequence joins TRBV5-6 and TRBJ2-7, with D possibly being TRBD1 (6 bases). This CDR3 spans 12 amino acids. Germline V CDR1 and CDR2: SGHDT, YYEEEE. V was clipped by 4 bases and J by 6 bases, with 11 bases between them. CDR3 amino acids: CASSTGLSEQYF. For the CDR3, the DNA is TGTGCCAGCAGCACAGGGTTAAGCGAGCAGTACTTC.

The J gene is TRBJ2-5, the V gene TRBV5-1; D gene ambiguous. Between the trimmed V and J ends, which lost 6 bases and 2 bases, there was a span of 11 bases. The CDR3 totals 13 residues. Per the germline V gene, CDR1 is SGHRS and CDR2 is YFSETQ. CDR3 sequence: CASTVVPQETQYF. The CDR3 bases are TGCGCCAGCACCGTCGTCCCACAAGAGACCCAGTACTTC.